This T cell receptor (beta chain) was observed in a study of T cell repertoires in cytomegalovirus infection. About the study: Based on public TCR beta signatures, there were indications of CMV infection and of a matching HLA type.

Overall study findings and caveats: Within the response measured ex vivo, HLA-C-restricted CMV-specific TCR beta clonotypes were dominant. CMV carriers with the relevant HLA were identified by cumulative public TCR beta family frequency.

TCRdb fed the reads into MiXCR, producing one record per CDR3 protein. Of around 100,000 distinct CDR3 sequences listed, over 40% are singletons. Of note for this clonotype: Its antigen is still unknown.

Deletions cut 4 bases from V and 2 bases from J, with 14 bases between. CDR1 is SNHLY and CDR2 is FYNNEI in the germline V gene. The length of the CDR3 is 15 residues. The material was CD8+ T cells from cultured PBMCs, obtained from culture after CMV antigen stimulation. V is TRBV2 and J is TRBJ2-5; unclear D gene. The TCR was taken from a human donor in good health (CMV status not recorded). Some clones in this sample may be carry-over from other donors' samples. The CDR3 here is CASSVRLGHQETQYF. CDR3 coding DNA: TGTGCCAGCAGTGTGCGGTTAGGGCATCAAGAGACCCAGTACTTC.